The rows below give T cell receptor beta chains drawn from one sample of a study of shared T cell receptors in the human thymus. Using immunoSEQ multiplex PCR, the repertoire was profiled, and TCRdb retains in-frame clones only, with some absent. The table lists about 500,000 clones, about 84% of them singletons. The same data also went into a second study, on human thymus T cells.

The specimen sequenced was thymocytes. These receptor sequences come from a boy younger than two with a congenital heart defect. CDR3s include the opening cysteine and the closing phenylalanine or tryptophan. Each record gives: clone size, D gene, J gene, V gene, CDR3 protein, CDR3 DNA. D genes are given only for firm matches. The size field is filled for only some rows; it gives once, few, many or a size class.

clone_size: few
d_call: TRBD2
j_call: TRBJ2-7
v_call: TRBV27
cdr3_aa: CASSAGTSGEQYF
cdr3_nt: TGTGCCAGCAGTGCTGGGACTAGCGGCGAGCAGTACTTC

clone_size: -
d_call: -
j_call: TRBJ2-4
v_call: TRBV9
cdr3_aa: CASSSRPGESQYF
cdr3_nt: TGTGCCAGCAGCTCACGGCCGGGGGAGAGTCAGTACTTC

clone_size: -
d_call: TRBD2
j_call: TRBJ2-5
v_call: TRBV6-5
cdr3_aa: CASSHTTSGKTAQYF
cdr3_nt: TGTGCCAGCAGTCACACGACTAGCGGAAAGACGGCCCAGTACTTC

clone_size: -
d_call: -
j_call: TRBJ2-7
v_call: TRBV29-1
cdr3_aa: CSVGPETFYEQYF
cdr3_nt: TGCAGCGTTGGCCCGGAGACGTTCTACGAGCAGTACTTC

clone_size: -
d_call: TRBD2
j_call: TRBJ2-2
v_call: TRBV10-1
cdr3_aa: CASSPIAGGSTGELFF
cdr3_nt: TGCGCCAGCAGTCCAATAGCGGGAGGGAGCACCGGGGAGCTGTTTTTT

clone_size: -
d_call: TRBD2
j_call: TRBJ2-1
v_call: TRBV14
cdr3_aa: CASSQRARREAYNEQFF
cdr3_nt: TGTGCCAGCAGCCAAAGGGCCCGGCGGGAGGCTTACAATGAGCAGTTCTTC

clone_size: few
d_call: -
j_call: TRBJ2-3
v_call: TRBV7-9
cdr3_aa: CASSPGRILNTDTQYF
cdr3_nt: TGTGCCAGCAGCCCGGGTAGGATCTTGAACACAGATACGCAGTATTTT

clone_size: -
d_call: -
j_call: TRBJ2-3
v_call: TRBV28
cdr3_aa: CASSIRADTQYF
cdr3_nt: TGTGCCAGCAGTATCCGCGCGGATACGCAGTATTTT

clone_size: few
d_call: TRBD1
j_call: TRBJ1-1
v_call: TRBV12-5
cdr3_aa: CASGLVAPLTGTTTEAFF
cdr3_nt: TGTGCTAGTGGTTTGGTAGCCCCCCTGACAGGGACGACCACTGAAGCTTTCTTT

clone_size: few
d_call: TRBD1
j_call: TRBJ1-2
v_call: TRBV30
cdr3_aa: CAWSVRRGRGYGYTF
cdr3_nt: TGTGCCTGGAGTGTACGAAGGGGGCGCGGCTATGGCTACACCTTC

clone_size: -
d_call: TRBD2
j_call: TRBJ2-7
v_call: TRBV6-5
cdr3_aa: CASSPGTSGSYEQYF
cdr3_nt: TGTGCCAGCAGTCCCGGGACTAGCGGCTCCTACGAGCAGTACTTC

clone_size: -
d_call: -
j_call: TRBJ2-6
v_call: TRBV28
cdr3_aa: CASTLDRSAISGANVLTF
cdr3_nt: TGTGCCAGCACCCTCGACAGGTCGGCCATCTCTGGGGCCAACGTCCTGACTTTC

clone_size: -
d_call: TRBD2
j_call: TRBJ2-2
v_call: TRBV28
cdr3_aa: CASSFRQGTRLADTGELFF
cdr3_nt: TGTGCCAGCAGTTTTCGCCAGGGGACGAGACTAGCGGACACCGGGGAGCTGTTTTTT

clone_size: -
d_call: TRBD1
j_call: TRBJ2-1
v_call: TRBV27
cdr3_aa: CASRRITGQGVYNEQFF
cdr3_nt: TGTGCCAGCAGGCGAATAACGGGACAGGGAGTCTACAATGAGCAGTTCTTC

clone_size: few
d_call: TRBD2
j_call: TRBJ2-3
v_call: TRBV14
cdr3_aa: CASSPSSGVSTDTQYF
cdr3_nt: TGTGCCAGCAGCCCCTCTAGCGGGGTCAGCACAGATACGCAGTATTTT

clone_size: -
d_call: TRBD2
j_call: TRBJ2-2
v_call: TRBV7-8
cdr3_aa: CASSLVTSGDPGELFF
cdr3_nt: TGTGCCAGCAGCTTAGTGACTAGCGGGGACCCCGGGGAGCTGTTTTTT

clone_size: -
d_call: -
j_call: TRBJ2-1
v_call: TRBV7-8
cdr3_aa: CASSRGALTHNEQFF
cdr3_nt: TGTGCCAGCAGCCGCGGGGCGCTAACCCACAATGAGCAGTTCTTC

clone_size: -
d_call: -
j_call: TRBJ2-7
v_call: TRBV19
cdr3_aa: CASSRGYEQYF
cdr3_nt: TGTGCCAGTTCAAGGGGGTACGAGCAGTACTTC

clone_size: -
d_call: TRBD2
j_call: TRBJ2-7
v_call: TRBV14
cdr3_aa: CASSQDGTSATYEQYF
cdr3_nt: TGTGCCAGCAGCCAAGATGGGACTAGCGCTACCTACGAGCAGTACTTC

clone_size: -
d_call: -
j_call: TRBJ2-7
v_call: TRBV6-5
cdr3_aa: CASSYTGQPYEQYF
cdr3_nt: TGTGCCAGCAGTTACACTGGACAGCCTTACGAGCAGTACTTC

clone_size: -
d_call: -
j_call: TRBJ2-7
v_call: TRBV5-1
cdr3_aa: CASGPWVGKNEQYF
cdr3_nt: TGCGCCAGCGGTCCCTGGGTCGGGAAGAACGAGCAGTACTTC

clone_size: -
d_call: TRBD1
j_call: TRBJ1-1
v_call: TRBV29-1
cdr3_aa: CSVWTGSNTEAFF
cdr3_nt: TGCAGCGTTTGGACAGGGTCGAACACTGAAGCTTTCTTT

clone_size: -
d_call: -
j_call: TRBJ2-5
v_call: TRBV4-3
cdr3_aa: CASSQDFWRGTQYF
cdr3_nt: TGCGCCAGCAGCCAAGACTTCTGGAGAGGGACCCAGTACTTC

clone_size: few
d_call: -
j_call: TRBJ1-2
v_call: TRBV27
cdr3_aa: CASSLIGSNYGYTF
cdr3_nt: TGTGCCAGCAGTTTGATAGGGAGTAACTATGGCTACACCTTC

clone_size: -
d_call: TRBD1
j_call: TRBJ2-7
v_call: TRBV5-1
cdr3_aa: CASSLDRALTYEQYF
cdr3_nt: TGCGCCAGCAGCTTAGACAGGGCCCTGACCTACGAGCAGTACTTC